This T cell receptor beta chain originates from a study of T cell clonality in common variable immunodeficiency. This clone appeared many times. Its target is unknown. Read coverage stops 3 residues before the CDR3 terminus; the germline J gene supplies the remainder. Control and CVID samples contributed equal amounts of genomic DNA. Profiled with immunoSEQ multiplex PCR; TCRdb holds only in-frame clones, not every one. The sample lists around 60,000 clones, none appearing once, the ten largest making up around 1.7%. CDR1 and CDR2 (germline): DFQATT, SNEGSKA (reference sequence). The CDR3 has 15 amino acids. Trimming stripped 4 bases from V and 0 bases from J, with 12 bases between. Study results and limitations: Compared with healthy controls, CVID subjects showed increased TCRbeta clonality, mostly in about a third. In common variable immunodeficiency, TCR beta chains reportedly carried fewer deletions and N-nucleotide insertions.

Each donor provided roughly 4.5 to 8.5 ml of heparinized whole blood. The rearrangement links TRBV20-1 to TRBJ1-4, with D tentatively TRBD1 (6 bases). Sequenced input: peripheral blood mononuclear cells. This receptor was obtained from a person aged 18 to 69 in good health. CDR3 sequence reads: CSATTGSATNEKLFF. The CDR3 DNA, read in part, is TGCAGTGCTACCACAGGGTCGGCAACTAATGAAAAA.